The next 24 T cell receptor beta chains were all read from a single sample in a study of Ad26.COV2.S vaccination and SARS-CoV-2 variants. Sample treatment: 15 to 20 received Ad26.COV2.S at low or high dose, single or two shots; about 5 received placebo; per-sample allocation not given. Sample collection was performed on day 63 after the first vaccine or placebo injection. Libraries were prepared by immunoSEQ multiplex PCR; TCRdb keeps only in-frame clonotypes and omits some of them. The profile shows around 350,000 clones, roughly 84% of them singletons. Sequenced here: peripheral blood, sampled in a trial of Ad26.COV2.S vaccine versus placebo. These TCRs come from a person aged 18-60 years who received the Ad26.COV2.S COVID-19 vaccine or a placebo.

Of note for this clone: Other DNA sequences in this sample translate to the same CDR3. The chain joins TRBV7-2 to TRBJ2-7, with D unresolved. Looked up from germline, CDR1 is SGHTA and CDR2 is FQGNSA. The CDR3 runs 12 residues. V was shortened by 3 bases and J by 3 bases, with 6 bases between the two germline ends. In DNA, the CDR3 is TGTGCCAGCAGCTTGGTCGGCTACGAGCAGTACTTC. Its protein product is CASSLVGYEQYF.

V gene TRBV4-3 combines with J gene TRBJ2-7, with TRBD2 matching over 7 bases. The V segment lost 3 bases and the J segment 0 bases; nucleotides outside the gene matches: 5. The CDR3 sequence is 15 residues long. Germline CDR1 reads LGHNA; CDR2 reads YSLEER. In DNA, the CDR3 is TGCGCCAGCAGCCATGGACCGGGGGGCTCCTACGAGCAGTACTTC. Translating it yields CASSHGPGGSYEQYF.

CDR3 residues: CAWSAGTAGGYTF. As DNA, the CDR3 is TGTGCCTGGAGTGCTGGGACAGCGGGAGGCTACACCTTC. The chain links TRBV30 to TRBJ1-2; TRBD1 agrees at 7 bases. The CDR3 sequence is 13 residues long. In germline, CDR1 is GTSNPN, CDR2 SVGIG (reference sequence). Trimming at V came to 1 base and at J to 8 bases, leaving 7 bases not matched to a gene.

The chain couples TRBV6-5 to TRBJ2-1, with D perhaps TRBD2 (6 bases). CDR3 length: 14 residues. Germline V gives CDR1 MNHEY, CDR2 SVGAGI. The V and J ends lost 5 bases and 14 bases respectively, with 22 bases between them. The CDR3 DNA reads TGTGCCAGCAGTAAAATCCCGTTGGACTATTGGAAGTTCTTC. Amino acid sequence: CASSKIPLDYWKFF.

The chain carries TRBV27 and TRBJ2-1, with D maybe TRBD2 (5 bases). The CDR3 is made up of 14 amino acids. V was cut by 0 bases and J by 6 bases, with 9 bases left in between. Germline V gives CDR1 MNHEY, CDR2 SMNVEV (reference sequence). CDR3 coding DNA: TGTGCCAGCAGTTTATCGGGCGGGCCCAATGAGCAGTTCTTC. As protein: CASSLSGGPNEQFF.

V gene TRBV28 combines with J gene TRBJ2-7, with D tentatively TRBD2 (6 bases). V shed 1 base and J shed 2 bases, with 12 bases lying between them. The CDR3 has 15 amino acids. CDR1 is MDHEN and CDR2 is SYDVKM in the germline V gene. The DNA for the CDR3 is TGTGCCAGCAGTTTATCGCGGCGGGGTACCTACGAGCAGTACTTC. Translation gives CASSLSRRGTYEQYF.

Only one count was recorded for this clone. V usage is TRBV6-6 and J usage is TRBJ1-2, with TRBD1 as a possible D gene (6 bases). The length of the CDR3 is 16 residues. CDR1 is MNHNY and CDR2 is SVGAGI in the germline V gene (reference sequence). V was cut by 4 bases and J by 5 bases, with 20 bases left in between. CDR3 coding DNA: TGTGCCAGCAGTTTGTTCGACGGGACACCCCTTTATGGCTACACCTTC. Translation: CASSLFDGTPLYGYTF.

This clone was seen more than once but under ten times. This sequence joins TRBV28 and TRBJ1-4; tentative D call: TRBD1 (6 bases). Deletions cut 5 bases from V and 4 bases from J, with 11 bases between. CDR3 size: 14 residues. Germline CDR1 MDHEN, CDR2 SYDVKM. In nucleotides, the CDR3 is TGTGCCAGCAGTCAGGACAGCAATAATGAAAAACTGTTTTTT. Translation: CASSQDSNNEKLFF.

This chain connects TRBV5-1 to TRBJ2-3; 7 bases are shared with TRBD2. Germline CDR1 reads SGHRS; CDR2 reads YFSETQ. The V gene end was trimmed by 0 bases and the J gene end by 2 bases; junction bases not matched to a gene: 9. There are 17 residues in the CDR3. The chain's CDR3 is CASSLASSGRYTDTQYF. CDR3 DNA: TGCGCCAGCAGCTTGGCGTCTAGCGGTCGTTACACAGATACGCAGTATTTT.

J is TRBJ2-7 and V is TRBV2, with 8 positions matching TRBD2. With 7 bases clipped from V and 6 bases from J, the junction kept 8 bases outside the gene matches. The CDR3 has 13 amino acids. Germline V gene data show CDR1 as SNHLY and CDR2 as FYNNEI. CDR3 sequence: CASTPREGLEQYF. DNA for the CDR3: TGTGCCAGCACACCCCGGGAGGGTCTCGAGCAGTACTTC.

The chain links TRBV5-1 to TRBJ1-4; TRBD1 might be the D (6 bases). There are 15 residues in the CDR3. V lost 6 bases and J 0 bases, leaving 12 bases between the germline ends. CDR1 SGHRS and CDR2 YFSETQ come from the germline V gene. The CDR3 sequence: CASKKQGATNEKLFF. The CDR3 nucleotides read TGCGCCAGCAAAAAACAGGGTGCAACTAATGAAAAACTGTTTTTT.

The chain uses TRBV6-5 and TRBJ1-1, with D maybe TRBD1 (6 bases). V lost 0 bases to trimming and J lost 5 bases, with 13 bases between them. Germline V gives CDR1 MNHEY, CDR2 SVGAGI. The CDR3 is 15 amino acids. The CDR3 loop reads CASSYSGQGWTEAFF. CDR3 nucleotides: TGTGCCAGCAGTTACTCCGGGCAGGGGTGGACTGAAGCTTTCTTT.

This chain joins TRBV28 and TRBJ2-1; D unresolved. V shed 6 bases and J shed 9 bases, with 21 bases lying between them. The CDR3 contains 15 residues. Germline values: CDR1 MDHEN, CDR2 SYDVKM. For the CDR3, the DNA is TGTGCCAGCAGGGCGGCCCGGACCGTTTTTGGTGAGCAGTTCTTC. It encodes CASRAARTVFGEQFF.

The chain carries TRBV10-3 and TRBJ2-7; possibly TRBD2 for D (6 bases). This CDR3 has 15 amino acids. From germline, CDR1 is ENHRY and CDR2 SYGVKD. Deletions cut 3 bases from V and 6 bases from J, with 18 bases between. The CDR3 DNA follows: TGTGCCATCAGTGACCAGACACTAGCAGGACTCGAGCAGTACTTC. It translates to CAISDQTLAGLEQYF.

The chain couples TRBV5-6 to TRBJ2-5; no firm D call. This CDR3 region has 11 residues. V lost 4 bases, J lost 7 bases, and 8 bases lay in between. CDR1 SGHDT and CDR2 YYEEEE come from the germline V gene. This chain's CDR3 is CASSGAMTQYF. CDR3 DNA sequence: TGTGCCAGCAGCGGAGCCATGACCCAGTACTTC.

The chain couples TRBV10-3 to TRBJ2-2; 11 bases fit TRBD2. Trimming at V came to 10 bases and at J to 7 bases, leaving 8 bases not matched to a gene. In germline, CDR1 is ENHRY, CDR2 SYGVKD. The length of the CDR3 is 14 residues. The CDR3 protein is CATIAGGQGGELFF. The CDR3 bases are TGTGCCACAATAGCGGGGGGGCAAGGCGGGGAGCTGTTTTTT.

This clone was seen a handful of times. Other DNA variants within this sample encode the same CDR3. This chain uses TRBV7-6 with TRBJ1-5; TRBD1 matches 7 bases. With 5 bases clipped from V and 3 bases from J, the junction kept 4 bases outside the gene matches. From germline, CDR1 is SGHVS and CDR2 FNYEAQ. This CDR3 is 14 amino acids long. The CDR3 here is CASSRTGVNQPQHF. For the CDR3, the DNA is TGTGCCAGCAGCCGTACAGGGGTCAATCAGCCCCAGCATTTT.

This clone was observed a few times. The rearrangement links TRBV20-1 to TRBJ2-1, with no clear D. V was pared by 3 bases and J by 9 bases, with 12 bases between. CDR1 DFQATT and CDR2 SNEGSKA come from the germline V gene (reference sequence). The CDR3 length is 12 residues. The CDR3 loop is CSASPGTIEQFF. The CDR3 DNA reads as TGCAGTGCTAGTCCGGGCACGATTGAGCAGTTCTTC.

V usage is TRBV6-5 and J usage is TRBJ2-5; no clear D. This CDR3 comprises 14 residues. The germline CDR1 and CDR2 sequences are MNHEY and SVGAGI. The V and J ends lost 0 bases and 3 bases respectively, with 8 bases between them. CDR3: CASSYSMDEETQYF. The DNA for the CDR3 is TGTGCCAGCAGTTACTCAATGGACGAAGAGACCCAGTACTTC.

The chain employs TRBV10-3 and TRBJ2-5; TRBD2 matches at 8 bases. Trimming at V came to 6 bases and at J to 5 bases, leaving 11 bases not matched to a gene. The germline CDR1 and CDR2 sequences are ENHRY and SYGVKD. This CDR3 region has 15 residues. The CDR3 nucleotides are TGTGCCATCAGGACAGCGGGGGCAGAAAAGGAGACCCAGTACTTC. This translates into CAIRTAGAEKETQYF.

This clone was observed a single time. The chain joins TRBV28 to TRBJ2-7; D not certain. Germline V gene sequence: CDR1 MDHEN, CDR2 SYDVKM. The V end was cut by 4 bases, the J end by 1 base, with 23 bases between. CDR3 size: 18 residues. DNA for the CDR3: TGTGCCAGCAGTTACACCTTATCCCCGAGGAGAGGTTCCTACGAGCAGTACTTC. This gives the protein CASSYTLSPRRGSYEQYF.

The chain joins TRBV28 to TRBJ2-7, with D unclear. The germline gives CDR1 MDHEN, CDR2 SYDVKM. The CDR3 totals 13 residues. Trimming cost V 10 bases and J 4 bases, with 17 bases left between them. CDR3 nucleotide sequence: TGTGCCACCTTGTCGTTGGGGATTTACGAGCAGTACTTC. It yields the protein CATLSLGIYEQYF.

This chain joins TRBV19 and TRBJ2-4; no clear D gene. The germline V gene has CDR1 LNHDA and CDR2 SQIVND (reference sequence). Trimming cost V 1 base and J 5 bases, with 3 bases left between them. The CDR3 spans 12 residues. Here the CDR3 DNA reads TGTGCCAGTAGTATAGTCCAAAACATTCAGTACTTC. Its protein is CASSIVQNIQYF.

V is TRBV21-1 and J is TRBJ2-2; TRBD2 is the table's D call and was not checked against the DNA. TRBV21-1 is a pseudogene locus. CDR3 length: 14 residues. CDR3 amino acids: CASRGASDTGELFF. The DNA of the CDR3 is TGTGCCAGCCGGGGGGCCAGTGACACCGGGGAGCTGTTTTTT.